Detailed here is one T cell receptor beta chain. Its antigen is unknown. This sample was included in a study of beta chain features in type 1 diabetes. The wider study: Regarding age, gender and cell yields, patients proved similar to healthy donors. Study results and caveats: Shortening that was moderate but significant affected the TCRB CDR3s of Type 1 diabetes patients in all four CD4+ subsets. In type 1 diabetes patients, VDJ junctions had fewer insertions; deletions at these junctions were more frequent.

Stem cell-like memory, regulatory, central memory and naive CD4+ cells were sorted via CD45RO/CCR7/CD25/CD127/CD95/CD27. Expressed TCRB transcripts were sequenced, since all the RNA that had been isolated was reverse transcribed. Mean read depth for naive, central memory and regulatory T cell samples was some 3.8 million reads. The table came from immunoSEQ multiplex PCR; TCRdb's copy has only in-frame clones and leaves some out. The sample lists approximately 250,000 clones; roughly 16% were seen once. CDR3 length: 15 residues. The germline gives CDR1 SGDLS, CDR2 YYNGEE. The V gene lost 1 base and the J gene lost 8 bases, with 15 bases spanning the gap.

The receptor comes from a man aged 25 to 40 with type 1 diabetes. This chain uses TRBV9 with TRBJ1-4, with a tentative D call TRBD1 (6 bases). The sequencing input was naive CD4+ T cells from blood. The CDR3 is CASSVWEQGIEKLFF. The CDR3 DNA sequence: TGTGCCAGCAGCGTATGGGAACAGGGAATCGAAAAACTGTTTTTT.